The 9 T cell receptor beta chains given below trace back to one sample, sequenced in a study of blood T cell repertoires in COVID-19. The data were produced by immunoSEQ multiplex PCR, yet TCRdb's version contains in-frame clones alone and is incomplete. The sample lists some 130,000 clones; around 88% were seen once. Sequencing used peripheral blood. Source of these receptors: a woman aged 45-65 years who had recovered from COVID-19.

This chain joins TRBV5-4 and TRBJ1-6; the D gene is possibly TRBD1 (5 bases). The CDR3 spans 15 residues. V lost 2 bases and J lost 9, with 15 bases in between. Germline V CDR1 and CDR2: SGHNT, YYREEE (reference sequence). CDR3 DNA sequence: TGTGCCAGCAGCTTTGGTGGCAGGGAGGTTTCACCCCTCCACTTT. Protein product: CASSFGGREVSPLHF.

The chain combines TRBV7-2 with TRBJ2-7; 7 nucleotides match TRBD2. V was pared by 2 bases and J by 5 bases, with 3 bases of the junction left unmatched. Germline-derived CDR1 and CDR2 are SGHTA and FQGNSA. The CDR3 is made up of 13 amino acids. CDR3: CASSLRSGDEQYF. CDR3 DNA: TGTGCCAGCAGCTTAAGGAGCGGGGACGAGCAGTACTTC.

The CDR3 loop is CSASNSLSGSTDTQYF. CDR3 nucleotides: TGCAGTGCTAGTAATTCGCTTAGCGGAAGCACAGATACGCAGTATTTT. V is TRBV20-1 and J is TRBJ2-3; tentative D call: TRBD2 (6 bases). Germline loops: CDR1 DFQATT, CDR2 SNEGSKA (reference sequence). This CDR3 has 16 residues. V was cut by 3 bases and J by 0 bases, with 16 bases left in between.

The rearrangement uses TRBV28 and TRBJ1-3, with 7 bases fitting TRBD1. J lost 7 bases, V lost 6 bases, and 6 bases had no gene match. Germline V CDR1 and CDR2: MDHEN, SYDVKM. This CDR3 region has 13 residues. The CDR3 loop is CASSKTGTNTIYF. The CDR3 DNA reads as TGTGCCAGCAGCAAGACAGGGACGAACACCATATATTTT.

V usage is TRBV3-1 (or the pseudogene TRBV3-2) and J usage is TRBJ2-7; D unclear. CDR1 and CDR2 from the germline V gene are LGHDT and YNNKEL (reference sequence). The CDR3 spans 14 residues. With 1 base removed from V and 7 bases from J, the gap between germline ends came to 14 bases. DNA for the CDR3: TGTGCCAGCAGCCAAGTACAGCCCCGCAGAGAGCAGTACTTC. It yields the protein CASSQVQPRREQYF.

The CDR3 spells CAWSVIGAEAFF. CDR3 coding DNA: TGTGCCTGGAGTGTAATAGGGGCTGAAGCTTTCTTT. The V call is TRBV30, the J call TRBJ1-1, with a tentative D call TRBD1 (5 bases). Germline V gene data show CDR1 as GTSNPN and CDR2 as SVGIG (reference sequence). This CDR3 region has 12 residues. V lost 0 bases, J lost 6 bases, and 8 bases lay in between.

This chain connects TRBV9 to TRBJ2-3; possible D gene TRBD1, 6 bases. The V and J ends lost 4 bases and 4 bases respectively, with 28 bases between them. The CDR3 is made up of 19 amino acids. From germline, CDR1 is SGDLS and CDR2 YYNGEE. Here the CDR3 reads CASSSTGFRLGRGPDTQYF. As DNA, the CDR3 is TGTGCCAGCAGCTCGACAGGTTTTAGACTGGGTCGGGGCCCAGATACGCAGTATTTT.

This chain uses TRBV3-1 (or the pseudogene TRBV3-2) with TRBJ1-1; TRBD1 might be the D (6 bases). The CDR3 consists of 12 residues. CDR1 is LGHDT and CDR2 is YNNKEL in the germline V gene (reference sequence). Trimming removed 2 bases from V and 7 bases from J, with 8 bases in between. DNA of the CDR3: TGTGCCAGCAGCCAATCGGACAGTGAAGCTTTCTTT. Protein: CASSQSDSEAFF.

This chain joins TRBV7-2 and TRBJ2-3; 9 positions match TRBD1. V lost 7 bases, J lost 3 bases, and 8 bases stayed unmatched. CDR3 length: 15 residues. Per the germline V gene, CDR1 is SGHTA and CDR2 is FQGNSA. The CDR3 region has the DNA TGTGCCAGCAAGGGACAGGGATTAATGACAGATACGCAGTATTTT. Protein: CASKGQGLMTDTQYF.